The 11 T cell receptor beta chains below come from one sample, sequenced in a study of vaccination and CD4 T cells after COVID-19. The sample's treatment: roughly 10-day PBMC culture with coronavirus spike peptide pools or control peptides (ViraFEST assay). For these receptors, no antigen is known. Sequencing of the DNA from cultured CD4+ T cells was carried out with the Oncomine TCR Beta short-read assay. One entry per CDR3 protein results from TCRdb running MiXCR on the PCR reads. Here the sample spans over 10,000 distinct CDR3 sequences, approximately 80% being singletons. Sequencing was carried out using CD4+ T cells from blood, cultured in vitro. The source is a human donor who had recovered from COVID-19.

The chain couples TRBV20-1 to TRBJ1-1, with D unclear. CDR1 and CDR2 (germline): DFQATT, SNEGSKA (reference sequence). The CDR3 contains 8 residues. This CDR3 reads CRPGEAFF. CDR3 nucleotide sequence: TGCAGGCCAGGTGAAGCTTTCTTT.

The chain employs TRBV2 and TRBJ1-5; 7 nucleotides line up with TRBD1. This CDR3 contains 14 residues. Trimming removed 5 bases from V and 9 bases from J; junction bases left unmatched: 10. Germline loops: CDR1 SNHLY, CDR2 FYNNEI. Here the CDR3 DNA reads TGTGCCAGCAGTACCCAACAGGGGAAACTGCCCCAGCATTTT. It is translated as CASSTQQGKLPQHF.

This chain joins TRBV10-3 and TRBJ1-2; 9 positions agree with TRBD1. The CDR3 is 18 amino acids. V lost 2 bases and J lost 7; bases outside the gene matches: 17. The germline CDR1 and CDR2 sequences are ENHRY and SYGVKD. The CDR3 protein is CAISERSGTGLQVRGYTF. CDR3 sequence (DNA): TGTGCCATCAGTGAGCGTTCCGGGACAGGGTTGCAGGTGCGTGGCTACACCTTC.

The CDR3 region has the DNA TGCAGTGCTAGAGGTGGGAATAATTCACCCCTCCACTTT. Its translation: CSARGGNNSPLHF. The chain combines TRBV20-1 with TRBJ1-6; unclear D gene. CDR3 length: 13 amino acids. The V gene's germline CDR1 is DFQATT and CDR2 SNEGSKA (reference sequence). Trimming removed 1 base from V and 5 bases from J, with 6 bases in between.

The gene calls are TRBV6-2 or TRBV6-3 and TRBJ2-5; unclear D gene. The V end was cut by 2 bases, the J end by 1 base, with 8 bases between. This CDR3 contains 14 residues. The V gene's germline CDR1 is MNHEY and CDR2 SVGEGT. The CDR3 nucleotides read TGTGCCAGCAGTTACGGACCCCTCCAAGAGACCCAGTACTTC. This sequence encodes CASSYGPLQETQYF.

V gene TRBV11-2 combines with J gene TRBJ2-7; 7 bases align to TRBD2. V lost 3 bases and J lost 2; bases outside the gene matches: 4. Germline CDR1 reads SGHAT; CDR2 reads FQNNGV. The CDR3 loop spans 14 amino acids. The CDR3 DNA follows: TGTGCCAGCAGCTTCCCGACTAGCCCCTACGAGCAGTACTTC. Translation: CASSFPTSPYEQYF.

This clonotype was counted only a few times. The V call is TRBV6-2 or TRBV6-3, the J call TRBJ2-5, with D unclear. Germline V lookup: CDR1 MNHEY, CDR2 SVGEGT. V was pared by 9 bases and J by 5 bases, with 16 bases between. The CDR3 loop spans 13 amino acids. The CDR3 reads CASTSRVRETQYF. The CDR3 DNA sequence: TGTGCCAGTACCTCGAGAGTAAGGGAGACCCAGTACTTC.

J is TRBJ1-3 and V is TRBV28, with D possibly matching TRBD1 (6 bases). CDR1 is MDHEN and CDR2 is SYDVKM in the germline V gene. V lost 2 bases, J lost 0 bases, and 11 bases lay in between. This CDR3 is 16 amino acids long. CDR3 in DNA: TGTGCCAGCAGTTTAAGGACAGCACTCTCTGGAAACACCATATATTTT. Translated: CASSLRTALSGNTIYF.

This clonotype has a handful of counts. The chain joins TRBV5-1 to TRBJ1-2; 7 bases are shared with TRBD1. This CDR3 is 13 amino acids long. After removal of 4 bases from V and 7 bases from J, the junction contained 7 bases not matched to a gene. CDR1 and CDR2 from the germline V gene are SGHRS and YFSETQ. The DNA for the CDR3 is TGCGCCAGCAGCCCACAGGGGAGGGGTGGCTACACCTTC. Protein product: CASSPQGRGGYTF.

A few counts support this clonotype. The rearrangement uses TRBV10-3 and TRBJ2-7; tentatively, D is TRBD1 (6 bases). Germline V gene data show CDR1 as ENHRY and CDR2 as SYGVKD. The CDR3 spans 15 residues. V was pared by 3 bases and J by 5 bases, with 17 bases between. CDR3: CAISDPHGQRNEQYF. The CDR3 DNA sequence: TGTGCCATCAGTGATCCCCATGGACAGAGGAACGAGCAGTACTTC.

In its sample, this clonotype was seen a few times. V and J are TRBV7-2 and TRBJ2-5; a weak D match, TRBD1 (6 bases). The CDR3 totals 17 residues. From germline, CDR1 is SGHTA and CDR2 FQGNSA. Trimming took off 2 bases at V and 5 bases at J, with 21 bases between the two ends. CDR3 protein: CASSLRQGQAWRETQYF. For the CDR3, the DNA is TGTGCCAGCAGCTTAAGGCAGGGGCAAGCCTGGAGGGAGACCCAGTACTTC.